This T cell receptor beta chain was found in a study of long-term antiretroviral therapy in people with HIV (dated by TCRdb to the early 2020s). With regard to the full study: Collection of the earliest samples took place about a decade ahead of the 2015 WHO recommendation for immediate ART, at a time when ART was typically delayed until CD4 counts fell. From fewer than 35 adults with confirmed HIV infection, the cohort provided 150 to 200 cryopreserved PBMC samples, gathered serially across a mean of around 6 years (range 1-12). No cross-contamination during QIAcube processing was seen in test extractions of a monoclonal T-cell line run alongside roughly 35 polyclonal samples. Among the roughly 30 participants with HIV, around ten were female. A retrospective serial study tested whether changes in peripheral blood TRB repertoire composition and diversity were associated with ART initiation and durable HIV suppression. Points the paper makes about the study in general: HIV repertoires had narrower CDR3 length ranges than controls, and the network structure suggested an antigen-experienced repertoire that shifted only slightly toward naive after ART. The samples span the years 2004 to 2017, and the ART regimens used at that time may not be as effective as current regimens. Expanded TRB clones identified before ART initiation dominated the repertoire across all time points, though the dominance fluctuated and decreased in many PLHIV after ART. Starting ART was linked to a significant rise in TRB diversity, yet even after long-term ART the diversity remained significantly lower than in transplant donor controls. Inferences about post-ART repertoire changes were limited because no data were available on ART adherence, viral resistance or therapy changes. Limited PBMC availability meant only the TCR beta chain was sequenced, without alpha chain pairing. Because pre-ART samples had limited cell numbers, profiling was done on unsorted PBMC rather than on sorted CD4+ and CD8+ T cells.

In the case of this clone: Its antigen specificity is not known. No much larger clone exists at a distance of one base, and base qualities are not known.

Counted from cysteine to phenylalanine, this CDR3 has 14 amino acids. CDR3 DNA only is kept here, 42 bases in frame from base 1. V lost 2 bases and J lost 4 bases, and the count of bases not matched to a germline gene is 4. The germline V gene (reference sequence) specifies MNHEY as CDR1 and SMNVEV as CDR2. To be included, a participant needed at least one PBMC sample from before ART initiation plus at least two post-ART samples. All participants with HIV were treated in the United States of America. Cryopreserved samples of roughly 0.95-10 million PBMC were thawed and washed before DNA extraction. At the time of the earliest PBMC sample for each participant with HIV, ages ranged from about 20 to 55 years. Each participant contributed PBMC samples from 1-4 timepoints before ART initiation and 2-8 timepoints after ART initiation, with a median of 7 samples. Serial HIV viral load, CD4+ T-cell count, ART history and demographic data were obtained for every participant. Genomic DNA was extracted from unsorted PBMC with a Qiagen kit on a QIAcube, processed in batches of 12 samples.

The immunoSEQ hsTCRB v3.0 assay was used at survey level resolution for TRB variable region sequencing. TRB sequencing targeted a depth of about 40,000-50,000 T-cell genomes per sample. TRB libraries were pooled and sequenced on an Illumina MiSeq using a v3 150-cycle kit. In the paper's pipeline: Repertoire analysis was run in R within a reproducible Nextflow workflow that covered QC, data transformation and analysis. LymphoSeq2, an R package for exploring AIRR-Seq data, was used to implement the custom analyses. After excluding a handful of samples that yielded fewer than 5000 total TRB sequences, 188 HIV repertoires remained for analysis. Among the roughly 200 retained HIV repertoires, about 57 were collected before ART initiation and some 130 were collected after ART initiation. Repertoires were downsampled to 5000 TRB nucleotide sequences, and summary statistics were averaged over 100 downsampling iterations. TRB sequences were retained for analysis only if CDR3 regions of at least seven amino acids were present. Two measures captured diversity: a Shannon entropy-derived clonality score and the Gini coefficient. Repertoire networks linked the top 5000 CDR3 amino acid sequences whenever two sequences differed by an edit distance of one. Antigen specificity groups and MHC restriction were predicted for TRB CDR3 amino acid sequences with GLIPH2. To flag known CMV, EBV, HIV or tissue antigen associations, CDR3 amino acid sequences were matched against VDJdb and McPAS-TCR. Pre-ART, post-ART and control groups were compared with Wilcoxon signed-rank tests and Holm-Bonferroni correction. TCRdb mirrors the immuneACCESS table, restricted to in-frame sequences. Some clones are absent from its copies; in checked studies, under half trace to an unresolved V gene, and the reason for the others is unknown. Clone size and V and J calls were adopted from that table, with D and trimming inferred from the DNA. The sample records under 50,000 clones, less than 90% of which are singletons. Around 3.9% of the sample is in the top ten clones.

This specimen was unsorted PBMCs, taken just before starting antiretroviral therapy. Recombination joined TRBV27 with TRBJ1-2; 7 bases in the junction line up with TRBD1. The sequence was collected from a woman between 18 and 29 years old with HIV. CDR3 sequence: CASSLQGGLYGYTF. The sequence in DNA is TGTGCCAGCAGTTTACAAGGGGGCCTCTATGGCTACACCTTC.